This paragraph covers one T cell receptor beta chain sequence. This CDR3 is built from 16 residues. Germline V gives CDR1 MNHNY, CDR2 SVGAGI (reference sequence). V gave up 2 bases and J gave up 0 bases, with 11 bases separating them. Alongside a J-beta primer mix, a sample-barcoded 5' primer served in a second PCR lasting 7 to 11 cycles. TCRdb used MiXCR to reprocess the 5' RACE reads, holding one entry per CDR3 protein. The sample lists 650,000 to 1,000,000 distinct CDR3 sequences; 35% to 60% were seen once. The data stem from a study of blood T cells in healthy people across ages. This clonotype originated in a man aged 80 or over in good health. The sequenced sample consisted of blood. The V call is TRBV6-6, the J call TRBJ2-1; weak D call: TRBD2 (5 bases). This CDR3 reads CASSYQRSSSYNEQFF. CDR3 bases: TGTGCCAGCAGTTACCAGCGGAGTAGCTCCTACAATGAGCAGTTCTTC.